This paragraph covers one T cell receptor beta chain sequence. Using the 5' RACE reads, TCRdb records one entry per CDR3 protein without DNA. Here the sample table reports 170,000 or so distinct CDR3 sequences. This sample was taken from a study of monozygotic twins with inflammatory bowel disease. This CDR3 is built from 15 residues. In germline, CDR1 is KGHSH, CDR2 LQKENI. Material: blood. This TCR was sampled from a human donor with ulcerative colitis or Crohn's disease, or a healthy co-twin of an affected twin (not recorded which). The chain joins TRBV18 to TRBJ1-2; without DNA, the TCRdb call of TRBD1 cannot be checked. CDR3 sequence: CASSSGTGLNYGYTF.